The clone carrying this TCR beta chain was found many times. Its antigen is not identified. Trimming shortened V by 5 bases and J by 3 bases, and 11 bases separated the two germline ends. CDR1 and CDR2 from the germline V gene are SQVTM and ANQGSEA. The CDR3 contains 12 residues. The study amplified TCR beta CDR3 regions using RNA transcripts. Second-round multiplex PCR followed a first-round RT-PCR using HTBI primers. TCRdb reprocessed the multiplex PCR reads via MiXCR and lists one record per CDR3 protein. Among about 480,000 distinct CDR3 sequences listed, approximately 15% were seen once. These data originate in a study of Graves' ophthalmopathy and Graves' hyperthyroidism. Study results and limitations: Prediction of ophthalmopathy progression reached roughly 70% sensitivity and around 72% specificity.

Where ophthalmopathy was present, donors had moderate-to-severe activity, CAS ≥3, NOSPECS ≥4 and duration under 3 months. This TCR was sampled from a woman aged 25 to 39 with Graves' ophthalmopathy. The chain uses TRBV29-1 and TRBJ2-7; the D is unclear. Material: blood. The CDR3 region is CSVRLIDYEQYF. CDR3 nucleotides: TGCAGCGTTCGGCTGATTGACTACGAGCAGTACTTC.